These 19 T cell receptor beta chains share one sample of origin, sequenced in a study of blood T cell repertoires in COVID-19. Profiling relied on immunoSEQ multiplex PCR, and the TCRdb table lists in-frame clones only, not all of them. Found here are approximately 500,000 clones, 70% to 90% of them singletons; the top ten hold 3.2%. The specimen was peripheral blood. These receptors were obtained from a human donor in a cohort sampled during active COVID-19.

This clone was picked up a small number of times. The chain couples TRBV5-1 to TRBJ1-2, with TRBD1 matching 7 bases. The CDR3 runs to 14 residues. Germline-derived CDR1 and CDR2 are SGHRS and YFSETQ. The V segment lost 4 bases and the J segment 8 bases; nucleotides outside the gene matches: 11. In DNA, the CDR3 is TGCGCCAGCAGCAGGGGACAGCCGTCTCAGGGCTACACCTTC. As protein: CASSRGQPSQGYTF. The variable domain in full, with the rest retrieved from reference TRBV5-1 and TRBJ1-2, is KAGVTQTPRYLIKTRGQQVTLSCSPISGHRSVSWYQQTPGQGLQFLFEYFSETQRNKGNFPGRFSGRQFSNSRSEMNVSTLELGDSALYLCASSRGQPSQGYTFGSGTRLTVV.

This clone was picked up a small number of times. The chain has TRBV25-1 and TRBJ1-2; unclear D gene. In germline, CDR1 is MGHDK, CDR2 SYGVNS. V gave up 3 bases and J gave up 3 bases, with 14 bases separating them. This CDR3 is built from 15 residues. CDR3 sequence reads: CASSDFSGSYYGYTF. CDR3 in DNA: TGTGCCAGCAGTGACTTCTCCGGGTCCTACTATGGCTACACCTTC.

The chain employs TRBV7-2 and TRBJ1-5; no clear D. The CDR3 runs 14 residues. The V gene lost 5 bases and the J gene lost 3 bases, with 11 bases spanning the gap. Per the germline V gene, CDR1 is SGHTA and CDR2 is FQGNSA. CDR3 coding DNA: TGTGCCAGCAGCCGGATGGGCGTCAATCAGCCCCAGCATTTT. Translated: CASSRMGVNQPQHF.

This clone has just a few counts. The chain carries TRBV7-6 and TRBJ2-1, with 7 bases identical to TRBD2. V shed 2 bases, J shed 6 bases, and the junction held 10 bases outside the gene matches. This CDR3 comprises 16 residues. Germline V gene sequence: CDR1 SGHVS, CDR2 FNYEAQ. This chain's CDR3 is CASSLTGTTLSNEQFF. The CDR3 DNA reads TGTGCCAGCAGCTTAACCGGGACTACTCTCTCCAATGAGCAGTTCTTC.

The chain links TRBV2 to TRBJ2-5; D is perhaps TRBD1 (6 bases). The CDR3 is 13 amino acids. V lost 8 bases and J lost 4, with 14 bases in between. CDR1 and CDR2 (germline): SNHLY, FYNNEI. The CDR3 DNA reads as TGTGCCAGCCTACAGGGTACCGGAGAGACCCAGTACTTC. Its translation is CASLQGTGETQYF.

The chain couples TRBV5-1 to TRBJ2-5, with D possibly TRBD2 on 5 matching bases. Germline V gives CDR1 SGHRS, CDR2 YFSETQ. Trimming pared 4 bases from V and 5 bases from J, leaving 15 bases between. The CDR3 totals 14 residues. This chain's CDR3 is CASSPSGGGETQYF. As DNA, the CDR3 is TGCGCCAGCAGCCCCAGTGGCGGCGGGGAGACCCAGTACTTC.

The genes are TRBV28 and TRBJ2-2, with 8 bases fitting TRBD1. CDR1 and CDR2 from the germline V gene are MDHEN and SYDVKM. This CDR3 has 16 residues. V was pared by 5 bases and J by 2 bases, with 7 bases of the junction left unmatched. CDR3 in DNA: TGTGCCAGCAGTCTCGGACAGGGCGTAAACACCGGGGAGCTGTTTTTT. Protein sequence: CASSLGQGVNTGELFF.

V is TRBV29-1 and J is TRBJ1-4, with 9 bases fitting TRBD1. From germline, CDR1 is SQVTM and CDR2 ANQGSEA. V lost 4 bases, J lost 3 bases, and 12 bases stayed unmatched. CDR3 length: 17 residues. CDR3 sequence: CSVALDTGGIPNEKLFF. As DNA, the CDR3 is TGCAGCGTTGCCCTGGATACAGGGGGCATACCTAATGAAAAACTGTTTTTT.

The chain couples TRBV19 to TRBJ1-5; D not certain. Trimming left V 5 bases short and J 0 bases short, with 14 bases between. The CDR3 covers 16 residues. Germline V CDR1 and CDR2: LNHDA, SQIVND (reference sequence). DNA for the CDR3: TGTGCCAGTAGTCCGCGGCCTCCTTATAGCAATCAGCCCCAGCATTTT. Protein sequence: CASSPRPPYSNQPQHF.

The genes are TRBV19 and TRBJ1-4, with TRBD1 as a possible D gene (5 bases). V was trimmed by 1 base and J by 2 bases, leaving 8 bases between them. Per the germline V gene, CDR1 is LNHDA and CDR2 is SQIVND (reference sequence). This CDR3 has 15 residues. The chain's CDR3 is CASSIAAGTNEKLFF. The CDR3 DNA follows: TGTGCCAGTAGTATAGCGGCAGGGACTAATGAAAAACTGTTTTTT.

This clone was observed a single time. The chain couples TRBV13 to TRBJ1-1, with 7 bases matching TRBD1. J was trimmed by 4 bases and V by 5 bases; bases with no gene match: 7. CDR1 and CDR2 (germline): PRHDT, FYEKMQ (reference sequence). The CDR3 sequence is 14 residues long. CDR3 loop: CASSLIQGGTEAFF. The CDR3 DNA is TGTGCCAGCAGCCTGATCCAGGGGGGCACTGAAGCTTTCTTT.

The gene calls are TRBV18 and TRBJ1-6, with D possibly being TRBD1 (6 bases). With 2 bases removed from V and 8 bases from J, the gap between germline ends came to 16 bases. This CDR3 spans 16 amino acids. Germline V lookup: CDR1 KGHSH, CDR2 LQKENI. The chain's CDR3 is CASSPGAGVYDSPLHF. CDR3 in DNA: TGTGCCAGCTCACCAGGGGCAGGGGTCTACGATTCACCCCTCCACTTT.

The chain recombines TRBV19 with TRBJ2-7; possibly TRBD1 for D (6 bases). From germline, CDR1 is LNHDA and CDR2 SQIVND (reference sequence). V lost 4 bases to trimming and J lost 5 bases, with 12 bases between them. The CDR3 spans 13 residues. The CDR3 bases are TGTGCCAGTAGTAGGTTAACAGGGAACGAGCAGTACTTC. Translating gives CASSRLTGNEQYF. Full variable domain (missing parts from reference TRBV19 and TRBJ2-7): DGGITQSPKYLFRKEGQNVTLSCEQNLNHDAMYWYRQDPGQGLRLIYYSQIVNDFQKGDIAEGYSVSREKKESFPLTVTSAQKNPTAFYLCASSRLTGNEQYFGPGTRLTVT.

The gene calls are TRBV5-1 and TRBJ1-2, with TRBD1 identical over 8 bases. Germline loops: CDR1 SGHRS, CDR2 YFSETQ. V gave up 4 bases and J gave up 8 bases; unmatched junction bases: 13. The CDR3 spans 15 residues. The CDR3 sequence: CASSTRDRGLDGYTF. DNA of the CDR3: TGCGCCAGCAGCACCCGCGACAGGGGCCTGGACGGCTACACCTTC.

In DNA, the CDR3 is TGTGCCAGCAGTCAAGGGACTAGCGGGAGGGGAGATACGCAGTATTTT. It specifies CASSQGTSGRGDTQYF. The chain combines TRBV6-1 with TRBJ2-3; 16 bases are shared with TRBD2. Trimming at V came to 5 bases and at J to 5 bases, leaving 4 bases not matched to a gene. Germline CDR1 and CDR2: MNHNS and SASEGT. CDR3 length: 16 amino acids.

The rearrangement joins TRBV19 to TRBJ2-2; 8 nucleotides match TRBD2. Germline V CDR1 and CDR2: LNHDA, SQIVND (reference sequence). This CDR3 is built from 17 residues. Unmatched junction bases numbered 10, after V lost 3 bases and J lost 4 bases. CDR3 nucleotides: TGTGCCAGTAGTATTAGGATCGGGAGGGCCTTCACCGGGGAGCTGTTTTTT. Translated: CASSIRIGRAFTGELFF.

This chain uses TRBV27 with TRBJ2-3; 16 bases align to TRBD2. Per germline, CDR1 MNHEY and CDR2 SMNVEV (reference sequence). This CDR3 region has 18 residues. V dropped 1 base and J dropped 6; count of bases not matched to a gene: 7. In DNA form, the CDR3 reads TGTGCCAGCAGTTTATTAGGGACTAGCGGGAGGGCACGGGATACGCAGTATTTT. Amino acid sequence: CASSLLGTSGRARDTQYF.

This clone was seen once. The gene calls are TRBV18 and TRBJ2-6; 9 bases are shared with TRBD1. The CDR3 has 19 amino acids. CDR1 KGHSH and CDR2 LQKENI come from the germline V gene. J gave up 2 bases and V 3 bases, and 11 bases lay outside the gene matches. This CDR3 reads CASSPGLGQGVTGANVLTF. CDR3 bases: TGTGCCAGCTCACCGGGTCTGGGACAGGGTGTAACTGGGGCCAACGTCCTGACTTTC.

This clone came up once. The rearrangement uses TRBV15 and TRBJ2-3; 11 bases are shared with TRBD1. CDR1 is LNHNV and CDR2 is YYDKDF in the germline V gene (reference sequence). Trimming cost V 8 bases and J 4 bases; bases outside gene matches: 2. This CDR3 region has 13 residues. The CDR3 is CATGQGASDTQYF. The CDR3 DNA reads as TGTGCCACCGGACAGGGGGCTTCAGATACGCAGTATTTT. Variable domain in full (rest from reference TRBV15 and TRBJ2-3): DAMVIQNPRYQVTQFGKPVTLSCSQTLNHNVMYWYQQKSSQAPKLLFHYYDKDFNNEADTPDNFQSRRPNTSFCFLDIRSPGLGDTAMYLCATGQGASDTQYFGPGTRLTVL.